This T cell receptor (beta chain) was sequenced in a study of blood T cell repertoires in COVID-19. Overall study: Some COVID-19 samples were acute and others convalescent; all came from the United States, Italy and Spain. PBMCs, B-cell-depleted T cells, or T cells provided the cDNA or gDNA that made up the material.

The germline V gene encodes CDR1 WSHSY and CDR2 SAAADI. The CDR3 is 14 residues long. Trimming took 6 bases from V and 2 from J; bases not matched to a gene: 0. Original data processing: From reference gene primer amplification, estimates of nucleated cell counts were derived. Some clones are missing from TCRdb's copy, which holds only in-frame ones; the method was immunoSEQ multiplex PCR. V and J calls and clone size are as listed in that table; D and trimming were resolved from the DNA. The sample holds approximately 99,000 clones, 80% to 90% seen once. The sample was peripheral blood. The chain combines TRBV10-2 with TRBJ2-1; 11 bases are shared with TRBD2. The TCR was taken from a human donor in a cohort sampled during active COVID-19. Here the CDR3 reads CASRLAGAYNEQFF. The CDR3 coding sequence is TGCGCCAGCAGACTAGCGGGGGCCTACAATGAGCAGTTCTTC.